The rows below give T cell receptor beta chains drawn from one sample of a study of T cell repertoires in cytomegalovirus infection. The antigens these receptors bind are not known. TCRdb ran MiXCR on the reads and lists one entry per CDR3 protein. This sample has approximately 730,000 distinct CDR3 sequences, with 29% found just once. This specimen consisted of cultured CD8+ T cells from PBMCs, obtained from culture after CMV antigen stimulation. Receptors originate from a human donor in good health (CMV status not recorded). Some clones in this sample may be carry-over from other donors' samples. The CDR3 runs from the conserved cysteine through the conserved F or W. The D gene is left open where the match is weak. A clone size is listed for some rows: how often the clone was seen (once, few, many), or a class if it is expanded.

V gene	clone size	D gene	J gene	CDR3 DNA	CDR3 protein
TRBV12-3/TRBV12-4	few	-	TRBJ1-4	TGTGCCAGCATCTTTGCGGGGTCTAATGAAAAACTGTTTTTT	CASIFAGSNEKLFF
TRBV10-3	few	-	TRBJ2-3	TGTGCCATCAGTGAGTCTTACGAGCAGGGAGATACGCAGTATTTT	CAISESYEQGDTQYF
TRBV7-9	-	TRBD2	TRBJ2-7	TGTGCCAGCAGCCACCGAGGAGCGGGGGAATACGAGCAGTACTTC	CASSHRGAGEYEQYF
TRBV7-2	many	TRBD2	TRBJ2-5	TGTGCCAGCAGCCCCCGACCCGCACTAGCGGGGGGGCGGGAACAAGAGACCCAGTACTTC	CASSPRPALAGGREQETQYF
TRBV5-6	few	-	TRBJ2-2	TGTGCCAGCAGCCCGGAGGGTGGGTTCGCGAACACCGGGGAGCTGTTTTTT	CASSPEGGFANTGELFF
TRBV9	-	TRBD1	TRBJ2-5	TGTGCCAGCAGCTTAGGACAGGGGCCCGCGGAGACCCAGTACTTC	CASSLGQGPAETQYF
TRBV6-1	-	-	TRBJ1-6	TGTGCCAGCAGTGAGCTGGTTTGGGCTTCACCGGACTCACCCCTCCACTTT	CASSELVWASPDSPLHF
TRBV24-1	-	TRBD2	TRBJ2-6	TGTGCCACCAGTGGGCAGGGACTACCAAGCTCTGGGGCCAACGTCCTGACTTTC	CATSGQGLPSSGANVLTF
TRBV6-6	-	-	TRBJ1-1	TGTGCCAGCAACTCTGGACGGTTGGGTACTGAAGCTTTCTTT	CASNSGRLGTEAFF
TRBV24-1	few	TRBD1	TRBJ2-5	TGTGCCACCAGTGATCGGGACAGCTACGAAAAGACCCAGTACTTC	CATSDRDSYEKTQYF
TRBV19	-	TRBD1	TRBJ1-2	TGTGCCAGCAGTGACGACAGGGGTCGGTATAATGGCTACACCTTC	CASSDDRGRYNGYTF
TRBV7-9	-	TRBD1	TRBJ1-6	TGTGCCAGCACCCCAGAACAGGGGTTTGGTAATTCACCCCTCCACTTT	CASTPEQGFGNSPLHF
TRBV9	-	-	TRBJ1-5	TGTGCCAGCAGCCACCCTTTGGAGACAACAGTAGATAGCAATCAGCCCCAGCATTTT	CASSHPLETTVDSNQPQHF
TRBV12-3/TRBV12-4	-	TRBD1	TRBJ2-1	TGTGCCAGCAGTTCAAGGGACAGGGGGTTTTTTGTGCAGTTCTTC	CASSSRDRGFFVQFF
TRBV27	few	-	TRBJ2-5	TGTGCCAGCAGTTTATTCTGGGGAACGGAGACCCAGTACTTC	CASSLFWGTETQYF
TRBV6-6	few	-	TRBJ2-5	TGTGCCAGCATCGGGACTGCACAAGAGACCCAGTACTTC	CASIGTAQETQYF
TRBV7-9	-	-	TRBJ2-5	TGTGCCAGCAGCCCCAGGCGTGGGGGAATGAAAGAGACCCAGTACTTC	CASSPRRGGMKETQYF
TRBV13	few	TRBD1	TRBJ2-4	TGTGCCAGCAGCCCCCGGACAGGGGACATTCAGTACTTC	CASSPRTGDIQYF
TRBV28	once	-	TRBJ1-1	TGTGTCAGCAGTTGGAGAGTAGGGGGTGAAGCTTTCTTT	CVSSWRVGGEAFF